This TCR beta chain was recorded in a study of T cell changes during pregnancy in multiple sclerosis. The CDR3 totals 14 residues. Germline assignment: CDR1 MNHEY and CDR2 SVGAGI. The V end lost 4 bases, the J end lost 2 bases, and 9 bases lay between the germline ends. This clone was picked up one time. Only in-frame clones appear in the TCRdb table, and some are missing; sequencing was by immunoSEQ multiplex PCR. The profile shows roughly 70,000 clones, roughly nine tenths of them singletons. The chain combines TRBV6-5 with TRBJ1-5; D gene unclear. The specimen comprised peripheral blood, sampled before pregnancy. The source of this sequence is a female donor with multiple sclerosis, enrolled in a pregnancy study. The CDR3 loop is CASSLVAGNQPQHF. DNA for the CDR3: TGTGCCAGCAGTTTAGTGGCGGGCAATCAGCCCCAGCATTTT.